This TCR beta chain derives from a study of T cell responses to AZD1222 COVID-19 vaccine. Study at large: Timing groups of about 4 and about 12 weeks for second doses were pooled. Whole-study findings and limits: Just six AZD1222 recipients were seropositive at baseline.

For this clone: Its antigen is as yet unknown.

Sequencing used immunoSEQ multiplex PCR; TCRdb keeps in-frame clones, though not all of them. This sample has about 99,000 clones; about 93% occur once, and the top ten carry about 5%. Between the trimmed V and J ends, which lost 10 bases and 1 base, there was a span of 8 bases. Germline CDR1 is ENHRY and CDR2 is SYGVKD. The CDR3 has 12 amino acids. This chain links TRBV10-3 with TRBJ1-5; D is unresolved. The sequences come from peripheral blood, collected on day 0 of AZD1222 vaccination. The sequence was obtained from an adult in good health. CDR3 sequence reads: CATAGSNQPQHF. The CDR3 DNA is TGTGCCACCGCGGGCAGCAATCAGCCCCAGCATTTT.